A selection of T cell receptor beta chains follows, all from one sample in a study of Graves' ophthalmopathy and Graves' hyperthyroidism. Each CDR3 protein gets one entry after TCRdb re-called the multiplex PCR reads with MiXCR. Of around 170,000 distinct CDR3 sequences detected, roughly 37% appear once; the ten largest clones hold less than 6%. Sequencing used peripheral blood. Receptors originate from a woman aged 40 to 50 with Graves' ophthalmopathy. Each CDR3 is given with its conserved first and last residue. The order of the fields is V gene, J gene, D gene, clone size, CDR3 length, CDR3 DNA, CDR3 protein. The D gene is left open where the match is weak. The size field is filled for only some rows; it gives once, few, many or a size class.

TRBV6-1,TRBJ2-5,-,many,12,TGTGCCAGCAGTAGGACGGAAGAGACCCAGTACTTC,CASSRTEETQYF
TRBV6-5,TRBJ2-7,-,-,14,TGTGCCAGCAGTTACGTTGTACAGGCCTACGAGCAGTACTTC,CASSYVVQAYEQYF
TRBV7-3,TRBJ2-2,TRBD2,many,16,TGTGCCAGCAGCTTAAATCCAGCGGGAGTCCCCGGGGAGCTGTTTTTT,CASSLNPAGVPGELFF
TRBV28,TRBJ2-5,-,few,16,TGTGCCAGCAGTTTATCCGGGACAACGAAACAAGAGACCCAGTACTTC,CASSLSGTTKQETQYF
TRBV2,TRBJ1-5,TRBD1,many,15,TGTGCCAGCAGACCGACAGGGGCTGGGAATCAGCCCCAGCATTTT,CASRPTGAGNQPQHF
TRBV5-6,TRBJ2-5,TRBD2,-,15,TGTGCCAGCAGCCCTCCGACTAGCGGGGAAGAGACCCAGTACTTC,CASSPPTSGEETQYF
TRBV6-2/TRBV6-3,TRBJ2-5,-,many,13,TGTGCCAGCAGTTACTCTAGCGGAGAGACCCAGTACTTC,CASSYSSGETQYF
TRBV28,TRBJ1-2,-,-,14,TGTGCCAGCACCCCTGGGCAGGGAAGATATGGCTACACCTTC,CASTPGQGRYGYTF
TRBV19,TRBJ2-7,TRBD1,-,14,TGTGCCAGTAGTATTGGGACAGGAAACTACGAGCAGTACTTC,CASSIGTGNYEQYF
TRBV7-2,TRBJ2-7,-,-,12,TGTGCCAGCAGCCAACAGGTTTACGAGCAGTACTTC,CASSQQVYEQYF
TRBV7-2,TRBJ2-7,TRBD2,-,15,TGTGCCAGCAGTAGACTAGCGGGGCCTCCCTACGAGCAGTACTTC,CASSRLAGPPYEQYF
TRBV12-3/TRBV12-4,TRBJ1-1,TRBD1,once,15,TGTGCCAGCAGCCCGGAGGACAGGGAGAACACTGAAGCTTTCTTT,CASSPEDRENTEAFF
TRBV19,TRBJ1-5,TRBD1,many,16,TGTGCCAGTCAGGGACAGGGGGCGATAAGCAATCAGCCCCAGCATTTT,CASQGQGAISNQPQHF
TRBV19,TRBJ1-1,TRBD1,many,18,TGTGCCAGTAGTGCCAGGGGGACAGGGGGCGCGATTTATACTGAAGCTTTCTTT,CASSARGTGGAIYTEAFF
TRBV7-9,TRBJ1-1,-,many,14,TGTGCCAGCAGCTTAAGGGAGGGGAACACTGAAGCTTTCTTT,CASSLREGNTEAFF
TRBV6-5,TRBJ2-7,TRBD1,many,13,TGTGCCAGCAGTTACAGACAGGGGGGCGAGCAGTACTTC,CASSYRQGGEQYF
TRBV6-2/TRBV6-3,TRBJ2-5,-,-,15,TGTGCTGTTACGAGCCCCCGTATCGGGGTGGAGACCCAGTACTTC,CAVTSPRIGVETQYF
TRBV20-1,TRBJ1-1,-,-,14,TGCAGTGCTAGAGATCTCCAGCTGAACACTGAAGCTTTCTTT,CSARDLQLNTEAFF
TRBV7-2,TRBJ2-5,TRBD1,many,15,TGTGCCAGCAGCCCCATCGTCACAGGGGGAGAGACCCAGTACTTC,CASSPIVTGGETQYF
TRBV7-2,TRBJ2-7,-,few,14,TGTGCCAGCAGCTTCCTCAAGATCCCGAACGAGCAGTACTTC,CASSFLKIPNEQYF
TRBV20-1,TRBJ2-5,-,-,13,TGCAGTGCTACTTTAGCGTTCCAAGAGACCCAGTACTTC,CSATLAFQETQYF
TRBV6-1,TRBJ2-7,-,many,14,TGTGCCAGCGCGTCGACTGCCCTCTCCTACGAGCAGTACTTC,CASASTALSYEQYF
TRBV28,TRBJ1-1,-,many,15,TGTGCCAGCAGTTTAGAACAGGCGAGGAACACTGAAGCTTTCTTT,CASSLEQARNTEAFF
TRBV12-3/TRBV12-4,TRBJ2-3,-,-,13,TGTGCCAGCAGCCAGACTAGCACAGATACGCAGTATTTT,CASSQTSTDTQYF
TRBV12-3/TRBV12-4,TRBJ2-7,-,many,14,TGTGCCAGCAGTTATCCGGGAAAGGGGGACGAGCAGTACTTC,CASSYPGKGDEQYF
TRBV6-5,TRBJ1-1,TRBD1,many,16,TGTGCCAGCGGGCACCTGTTGGGACAGGGCAACCCTGAAGCTTTCTTT,CASGHLLGQGNPEAFF
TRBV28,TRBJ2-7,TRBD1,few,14,TGTGCCAGCAGTGCGTCGATCGACAGGGACGAGCAGTACTTC,CASSASIDRDEQYF
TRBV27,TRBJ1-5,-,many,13,TGTGCCAGCAGAGGAGGGGATAATCAGCCCCAGCATTTT,CASRGGDNQPQHF
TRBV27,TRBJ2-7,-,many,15,TGTGCCAGCAGTTTCTTTCCGACGGGGGCCGGCGAGCAGTACTTC,CASSFFPTGAGEQYF
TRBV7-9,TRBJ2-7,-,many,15,TGTGCCAGCAGCTTAGCGCCGGGCTCCTACTACGAGCAGTACTTC,CASSLAPGSYYEQYF
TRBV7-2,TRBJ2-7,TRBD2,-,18,TGTGCCAGCAGCTTAGCGGCTCCCTCGCCACTAGCGGCCTACGAGCAGTACTTC,CASSLAAPSPLAAYEQYF
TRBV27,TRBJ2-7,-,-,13,TGTGCCAGCAGTTTAAAGAGCAAATACGAGCAGTACTTC,CASSLKSKYEQYF
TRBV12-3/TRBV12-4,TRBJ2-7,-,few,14,TGTGCCAGCACCCCACAGCAAGACTCCTACGAGCAGTACTTC,CASTPQQDSYEQYF
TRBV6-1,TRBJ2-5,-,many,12,TGTGCCAGCGGAGGTCCCAGGGAGACCCAGTACTTC,CASGGPRETQYF
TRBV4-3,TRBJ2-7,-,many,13,TGCGCCAGCAGCCAAACCTCAGGGTACGAGCAGTACTTC,CASSQTSGYEQYF
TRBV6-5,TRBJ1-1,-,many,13,TGTGCCAGCAGTTACGACATCGGGACTGAAGCTTTCTTT,CASSYDIGTEAFF
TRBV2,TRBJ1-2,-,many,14,TGTGCCAGCAGTAGGGACAATAATAACTATGGCTACACCTTC,CASSRDNNNYGYTF
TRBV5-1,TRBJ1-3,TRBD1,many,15,TGCGCCAGCAGCTGGGACAGTTCCTCTGGAAACACCATATATTTT,CASSWDSSSGNTIYF
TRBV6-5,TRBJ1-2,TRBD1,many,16,TGTGCCAGCAGTAACCGGGACAGGCGTCTGCACTATGGCTACACCTTC,CASSNRDRRLHYGYTF
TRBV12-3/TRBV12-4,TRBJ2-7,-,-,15,TGTGCCAGCAGCACGTTTGCCTTAGGCAAGCACGAGCAGTACTTC,CASSTFALGKHEQYF
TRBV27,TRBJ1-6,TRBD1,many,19,TGTGCCAGCAGTCGGACAGGGGTTTTTAGAGGCTCCTATAATTCACCCCTCCACTTT,CASSRTGVFRGSYNSPLHF
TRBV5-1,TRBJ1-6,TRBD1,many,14,TGCGCCAGCAGCGGGGGACAGAAGCATTCACCCCTCCACTTT,CASSGGQKHSPLHF
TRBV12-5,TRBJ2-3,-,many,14,TGTGCTAGTGGTTCGGCAGGGGACTCAGATACGCAGTATTTT,CASGSAGDSDTQYF
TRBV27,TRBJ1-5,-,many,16,TGTGCCAGCGGCCCCGGACGGACCTATAGCAATCAGCCCCAGCATTTT,CASGPGRTYSNQPQHF
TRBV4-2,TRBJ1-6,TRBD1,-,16,TGTGCCAGCAGCCACAGACAGGGGCCCAACGATTCACCCCTCCACTTT,CASSHRQGPNDSPLHF
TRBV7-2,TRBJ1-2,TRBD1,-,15,TGTGCCAGCAGCTTCGGACAGGCCTTTAACTATGGCTACACCTTC,CASSFGQAFNYGYTF
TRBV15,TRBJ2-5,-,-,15,TGTGCCACCAGCAGAGATCCGGCATCGTCGGGGACCCAGTACTTC,CATSRDPASSGTQYF